This T cell receptor beta chain was retrieved from a study of cytotoxic CD8 clonotypes in ibrutinib-treated CLL. The assay was immunoSEQ multiplex PCR, and TCRdb's table has in-frame clones only and misses some. This table holds about 50,000 clones, roughly 83% found once. The CDR3 runs to 11 residues. Germline V gene data show CDR1 as SQVTM and CDR2 as ANQGSEA. Trimming removed 8 bases from V and 5 bases from J, with 12 bases in between. The specimen comprised PBMCs, sampled after 24 months of ibrutinib treatment. This TCR was sampled from a human donor with chronic lymphocytic leukemia. The J gene is TRBJ2-5, the V gene TRBV29-1; no clear D. CDR3 DNA: TGCAGCTGGGCCTATGCCGAGACCCAGTACTTC. This gives the protein CSWAYAETQYF.